These 26 T cell receptor beta chains were all obtained from the same sample, sequenced in a study of PD-1 blockade in classical Hodgkin lymphoma. All trial patients relapsed after autologous stem cell transplantation. TCRdb's table, derived via immunoSEQ multiplex PCR, lists solely in-frame clones and lacks some. The sample consists of about 46,000 clones, about three quarters of them appearing once. Here the sequenced sample was peripheral blood mononuclear cells (PBMCs), taken at baseline. Every receptor here comes from a human donor with classical Hodgkin lymphoma.

This chain uses TRBV27 with TRBJ1-3; D is ambiguous. CDR1 is MNHEY, CDR2 SMNVEV, per germline (reference sequence). The V end was cut by 2 bases, the J end by 2 bases, with 7 bases between. CDR3 length: 14 amino acids. Here the CDR3 DNA reads TGTGCCAGCAGTTTAATGTTCCCTGGAAACACCATATATTTT. Protein product: CASSLMFPGNTIYF.

The rearrangement uses TRBV4-1 and TRBJ1-6; D is ambiguous. V was pared by 1 base and J by 10 bases, with 8 bases between. CDR1 is MGHRA and CDR2 is YSYEKL in the germline V gene. The CDR3 has 13 amino acids. In nucleotides, the CDR3 is TGCGCCAGCAGCCAAGTGGTGGGATCACCCCTCCACTTT. This gives the protein CASSQVVGSPLHF.

V usage is TRBV2 and J usage is TRBJ2-1; D is possibly TRBD2 (6 bases). Trimming left V 1 base short and J 10 bases short, with 11 bases between. CDR1 SNHLY and CDR2 FYNNEI come from the germline V gene. The CDR3 contains 13 residues. The CDR3 loop is CASSEEEGREQFF. CDR3 DNA sequence: TGTGCCAGCAGTGAAGAGGAGGGGAGGGAGCAGTTCTTC.

This chain joins TRBV9 and TRBJ2-7; 7 bases map to TRBD1. The CDR3 consists of 15 residues. Germline V gene lookup returns CDR1 SGDLS and CDR2 YYNGEE. J gave up 2 bases and V 3 bases, and 8 bases lay outside the gene matches. This CDR3 is CASSEGDSGTYEQYF. CDR3 DNA: TGTGCCAGCAGCGAAGGGGACAGTGGTACCTACGAGCAGTACTTC.

V is TRBV29-1 and J is TRBJ2-1; unclear D gene. Germline V gene sequence: CDR1 SQVTM, CDR2 ANQGSEA. The V and J ends lost 5 bases and 2 bases respectively, with 7 bases between them. This CDR3 region has 12 residues. The CDR3 region has the DNA TGCAGCGTTTTAGGTCCCTACAATGAGCAGTTCTTC. This sequence encodes CSVLGPYNEQFF.

V is TRBV7-9 and J is TRBJ2-3, with 8 bases matching TRBD1. The CDR3 loop spans 16 amino acids. Germline assignment: CDR1 SEHNR and CDR2 FQNEAQ (reference sequence). J lost 0 bases, V lost 5 bases, and 7 bases had no gene match. The CDR3 DNA is TGTGCCAGCAGCCTCGGACAGGGCCCTAGCACAGATACGCAGTATTTT. It yields the protein CASSLGQGPSTDTQYF.

The chain recombines TRBV5-1 with TRBJ1-4; 8 positions agree with TRBD1. Germline values: CDR1 SGHRS, CDR2 YFSETQ. V shed 2 bases and J 8 bases; nucleotides not matched to a gene: 8. The CDR3 is 15 amino acids. In DNA, the CDR3 is TGCGCCAGCAGCTTTGCGGACAGGGTGTACGAAAAACTGTTTTTT. Translated, it gives CASSFADRVYEKLFF. The full variable domain, completed using reference TRBV5-1 and TRBJ1-4, is KAGVTQTPRYLIKTRGQQVTLSCSPISGHRSVSWYQQTPGQGLQFLFEYFSETQRNKGNFPGRFSGRQFSNSRSEMNVSTLELGDSALYLCASSFADRVYEKLFFGSGTQLSVL.

The chain is built from TRBV2 and TRBJ1-4, with D maybe TRBD1 (5 bases). Germline-derived CDR1 and CDR2 are SNHLY and FYNNEI. The CDR3 consists of 14 residues. V lost 6 bases and J lost 1, with 9 bases in between. The CDR3 is CASRGQRTNEKLFF. CDR3 coding DNA: TGTGCCAGCAGGGGGCAAAGAACTAATGAAAAACTGTTTTTT.

DNA for the CDR3: TGTGCCAGCAGCAAAGCTAGGACAGGGAGCTTACGAGGGTACTCTGGAAACACCATATATTTT. Its translation: CASSKARTGSLRGYSGNTIYF. The chain has TRBV21-1 and TRBJ1-3; the D segment call TRBD1 is taken from the table without a DNA check. TRBV21-1 is listed as a pseudogene. CDR3 length: 21 residues.

The gene calls are TRBV5-6 and TRBJ2-1; the match to TRBD2 covers 8 bases. The CDR3 sequence is 16 residues long. Germline CDR1 and CDR2: SGHDT and YYEEEE. J was trimmed by 0 bases and V by 0 bases; bases with no gene match: 2. CDR3 amino acids: CASSLGGGSSYNEQFF. For the CDR3, the DNA is TGTGCCAGCAGCTTGGGCGGGGGGTCCTCCTACAATGAGCAGTTCTTC.

This sequence joins TRBV28 and TRBJ1-2; unclear D gene. This CDR3 comprises 14 residues. Trimming took 3 bases from V and 2 from J, leaving 10 bases between them. CDR1 and CDR2 (germline): MDHEN, SYDVKM. CDR3 residues: CASSLALGNYGYTF. CDR3 nucleotides: TGTGCCAGCAGTTTGGCCTTGGGCAACTATGGCTACACCTTC.

This clone was seen only once. The V and J genes are TRBV27 and TRBJ2-3; D ambiguous. With 8 bases removed from V and 2 bases from J, the gap between germline ends came to 11 bases. Germline CDR1 is MNHEY and CDR2 is SMNVEV (reference sequence). The CDR3 loop spans 13 amino acids. The CDR3 DNA is TGTGCCAGCGGTAGTTTTCCCACAGATACGCAGTATTTT. This translates into CASGSFPTDTQYF.

The chain recombines TRBV30 with TRBJ2-3; D is perhaps TRBD1 (6 bases). Trimming cost V 2 bases and J 3 bases, with 15 bases left between them. This CDR3 is built from 15 residues. Germline CDR1 and CDR2: GTSNPN and SVGIG (reference sequence). The CDR3 DNA follows: TGTGCCTGGAGTCGTCTAGGGGGAAGGACAGATACGCAGTATTTT. Its translation is CAWSRLGGRTDTQYF.

The V gene is TRBV13, the J gene TRBJ1-1, with a weak D call TRBD1 (5 bases). This CDR3 has 14 amino acids. The V gene's germline CDR1 is PRHDT and CDR2 FYEKMQ (reference sequence). Trimming pared 0 bases from V and 0 bases from J, leaving 5 bases between. The CDR3 reads CASSLGGVNTEAFF. In DNA, the CDR3 is TGTGCCAGCAGCTTAGGGGGGGTGAACACTGAAGCTTTCTTT.

This sequence joins TRBV7-8 and TRBJ2-1; D ambiguous. The CDR3 sequence is 16 residues long. Germline V gene sequence: CDR1 SGHVS, CDR2 FQNEAQ. Trimming shortened V by 4 bases and J by 0 bases, and 13 bases separated the two germline ends. CDR3 nucleotides: TGTGCCAGCAGCTCGTGGGCGGTAAGCTCCTACAATGAGCAGTTCTTC. Translated, it gives CASSSWAVSSYNEQFF.

This chain uses TRBV9 with TRBJ2-7; D is ambiguous. The V end lost 2 bases, the J end lost 1 base, and 10 bases lay between the germline ends. Germline CDR1 is SGDLS and CDR2 is YYNGEE. CDR3 size: 14 residues. The CDR3, as DNA: TGTGCCAGCAGCGTCGCTACAAGTTCCTACGAGCAGTACTTC. It encodes CASSVATSSYEQYF.

This clone was recorded a few times. The gene calls are TRBV19 and TRBJ1-1, with unresolved D. The V end lost 10 bases, the J end lost 1 base, and 13 bases lay between the germline ends. Germline assignment: CDR1 LNHDA and CDR2 SQIVND (reference sequence). The CDR3 has 13 residues. The CDR3 region has the DNA TGTGCCACCGCCTGGGCGGAGAACACTGAAGCTTTCTTT. This codes for CATAWAENTEAFF.

The chain recombines TRBV19 with TRBJ2-7; TRBD1 is a possible D gene (5 bases). In germline, CDR1 is LNHDA, CDR2 SQIVND (reference sequence). Trimming took 5 bases from V and 9 from J, leaving 20 bases between them. This CDR3 region has 14 residues. The CDR3 is CASSPLSEVQGQYF. DNA of the CDR3: TGTGCCAGTAGTCCATTGAGCGAGGTTCAGGGGCAGTACTTC.

V usage is TRBV29-1 and J usage is TRBJ1-2; D not certain. V dropped 0 bases and J dropped 6 bases, with 14 bases sitting between them. The CDR3 consists of 14 residues. Germline V CDR1 and CDR2: SQVTM, ANQGSEA. CDR3: CSVEDAPVRNGYTF. For the CDR3, the DNA is TGCAGCGTTGAAGATGCGCCGGTTCGGAATGGCTACACCTTC.

This clone was seen a single time. The chain recombines TRBV10-3 with TRBJ2-7, with no clear D. Trimming left V 0 bases short and J 5 bases short, with 11 bases between. Germline CDR1 is ENHRY and CDR2 is SYGVKD. This CDR3 is 14 amino acids long. CDR3 nucleotides: TGTGCCATCAGTGAGTCAGGTCCGTTGAACGAGCAGTACTTC. It is translated as CAISESGPLNEQYF.

The chain combines TRBV9 with TRBJ2-2; D perhaps matches TRBD1 (6 bases). CDR3 length: 16 amino acids. V was clipped by 0 bases and J by 0 bases, with 9 bases between them. The V gene's germline CDR1 is SGDLS and CDR2 YYNGEE. CDR3 sequence: CASSVGTAANTGELFF. The CDR3 nucleotides are TGTGCCAGCAGCGTAGGGACAGCCGCGAACACCGGGGAGCTGTTTTTT.

The chain joins TRBV2 to TRBJ1-1, with TRBD1 as a possible D gene (5 bases). Germline CDR1 reads SNHLY; CDR2 reads FYNNEI. V gave up 7 bases and J gave up 0 bases, with 12 bases separating them. The CDR3 consists of 14 residues. The CDR3 DNA follows: TGTGCCAGCATTTCCGACAGCGTGAACACTGAAGCTTTCTTT. It specifies CASISDSVNTEAFF.

The rearrangement uses TRBV30 and TRBJ2-1; D is ambiguous. Germline CDR1 GTSNPN, CDR2 SVGIG (reference sequence). CDR3 size: 12 residues. V lost 0 bases and J lost 15, with 15 bases in between. The CDR3 sequence is CAWSVDHPEWFF. The CDR3 region has the DNA TGTGCCTGGAGTGTTGACCATCCTGAGTGGTTCTTC.

V and J are TRBV7-9 and TRBJ1-3; D might be TRBD1 (6 bases). Trimming took 8 bases from V and 4 from J, leaving 12 bases between them. This CDR3 region has 13 residues. In germline, CDR1 is SEHNR, CDR2 FQNEAQ (reference sequence). The CDR3 DNA follows: TGTGCCAGCGGGGGAACAGGGGGAAACACCATATATTTT. It translates to CASGGTGGNTIYF.

This clone was counted a single time. The genes are TRBV7-2 and TRBJ2-7; the match to TRBD2 covers 9 bases. The germline V gene encodes CDR1 SGHTA and CDR2 FQGNSA. The CDR3 totals 14 residues. V was pared by 1 base and J by 7 bases, with 5 bases of the junction left unmatched. The CDR3 sequence is CASSLGILAGEQYF. CDR3 bases: TGTGCCAGCAGCTTAGGCATTCTAGCGGGGGAGCAGTACTTC.

CDR3: CASSVGVVDTGELFF. As DNA, the CDR3 is TGTGCCAGCAGCGTAGGAGTTGTGGACACCGGGGAGCTGTTTTTT. The J gene is TRBJ2-2, the V gene TRBV9, with D unclear. Germline CDR1 is SGDLS and CDR2 is YYNGEE. With 0 bases removed from V and 3 bases from J, the gap between germline ends came to 9 bases. This CDR3 has 15 residues.